These 27 T cell receptor beta chains were sequenced from one sample in a study of T cell responses to AZD1222 COVID-19 vaccine (dated by TCRdb to the early 2020s). This specimen's time point label, interpreted: baseline before first vaccination. Library preparation was by the immunoSEQ multiplex PCR assay. TCRdb took this table from immuneACCESS and kept in-frame rearrangements with V and J called. Such tables lack part of the clones; where checked against another copy, unresolved V genes explain under half of the gap, and the rest is unexplained. A total of 95,000 to 100,000 clones appear in this sample, around 84% of them only once. The top ten constitute about 1.4% of the sample. Sequencing was performed on peripheral blood, taken on day 0 of AZD1222 vaccination. The receptors here all came from an adult in good health.

This clone was recorded only once. V gene TRBV6-2 or TRBV6-3 combines with J gene TRBJ1-1; D gene uncertain. The V end was cut by 2 bases, the J end by 8 bases, with 9 bases between. The germline V gene encodes CDR1 MNHEY and CDR2 SVGEGT. The CDR3 has 12 amino acids. In DNA form, the CDR3 reads TGTGCCAGCAGTTACCCCCGCAGGGAAGCTTTCTTT. This codes for CASSYPRREAFF.

This clone was counted between two and nine times. The CDR3 spells CASSLGGSAGEKLFF. The CDR3 region has the DNA TGCGCCAGCAGCTTGGGGGGATCAGCAGGTGAAAAACTGTTTTTT. V and J are TRBV5-1 and TRBJ1-4; D gene unclear. V dropped 0 bases and J dropped 7 bases, with 13 bases sitting between them. Germline lookup yields CDR1 SGHRS and CDR2 YFSETQ. The CDR3 has 15 residues.

The chain links TRBV24-1 to TRBJ2-1; D possibly uses TRBD1 or TRBD2 (6 bases each). V was trimmed by 3 bases and J by 2 bases, leaving 16 bases between them. Germline CDR1 is KGHDR and CDR2 is SFDVKD. This CDR3 has 17 amino acids. CDR3 sequence: CATSDAPGGPPYNEQFF. The CDR3 DNA reads TGTGCCACCAGTGATGCCCCCGGGGGCCCCCCCTACAATGAGCAGTTCTTC.

The chain has TRBV9 and TRBJ2-1; TRBD1 is a possible D gene (5 bases). Germline CDR1 reads SGDLS; CDR2 reads YYNGEE. Trimming removed 2 bases at V and 15 bases at J, with 18 bases between. CDR3 length equals 13 residues. In DNA, the CDR3 is TGTGCCAGCAGCGTGGACCCTTCCCAGCAGGGGTTCTTC. It encodes CASSVDPSQQGFF.

This clone appeared a single time. The chain uses TRBV7-3 and TRBJ2-6; 7 nucleotides agree with TRBD1. V lost 3 bases and J lost 1; bases outside the gene matches: 3. The CDR3 sequence is 16 residues long. Per germline, CDR1 SGHTA and CDR2 FQGTGA. In DNA, the CDR3 is TGTGCCAGCAGCTTCCAACAGGGGTCTGGGGCCAACGTCCTGACTTTC. Amino acids: CASSFQQGSGANVLTF.

The genes are TRBV16 and TRBJ2-3; 7 bases are shared with TRBD2. Germline loops: CDR1 KGHSY, CDR2 FQNENV. The J segment lost 5 bases and the V segment lost 2 bases, leaving 1 base of the junction unmatched. The CDR3 consists of 13 residues. CDR3 region: CASSQIAGDTQYF. In DNA form, the CDR3 reads TGTGCCAGCAGCCAAATAGCGGGAGATACGCAGTATTTT.

The chain has TRBV15 and TRBJ1-2; no reliable D call. This CDR3 region has 13 residues. The germline V gene has CDR1 LNHNV and CDR2 YYDKDF (reference sequence). The V end lost 3 bases, the J end lost 4 bases, and 9 bases lay between the germline ends. Here the CDR3 DNA reads TGTGCCACCAGCAGGGCTGAGGTCTATGGCTACACCTTC. Translated, it gives CATSRAEVYGYTF.

The gene calls are TRBV6-5 and TRBJ1-5; TRBD1 is a possible D gene (5 bases). This CDR3 contains 13 residues. Germline V lookup: CDR1 MNHEY, CDR2 SVGAGI. Trimming pared 5 bases from V and 5 bases from J, leaving 10 bases between. The CDR3 loop reads CASSRGFDQPQHF. The CDR3 DNA reads TGTGCCAGCAGTAGGGGTTTCGATCAGCCCCAGCATTTT.

This clone was observed once. The gene calls are TRBV11-2 and TRBJ2-7; 12 nucleotides agree with TRBD1. Trimming cost V 5 bases and J 6 bases; bases outside gene matches: 5. Per germline, CDR1 SGHAT and CDR2 FQNNGV. This CDR3 is 14 amino acids long. The CDR3 loop is CASSPGTGGGEQYF. CDR3 DNA sequence: TGTGCCAGCAGCCCTGGGACAGGGGGCGGCGAGCAGTACTTC.

J is TRBJ2-3 and V is TRBV19, with D perhaps being TRBD1 or TRBD2 (5 bases each). Germline CDR1 and CDR2: LNHDA and SQIVND (reference sequence). V lost 7 bases and J 1 base, leaving 9 bases between the germline ends. The CDR3 is 13 residues long. The CDR3 sequence is CASTRDGTDTQYF. CDR3 in DNA: TGTGCCAGTACCAGGGACGGCACAGATACGCAGTATTTT.

The chain is built from TRBV29-1 and TRBJ2-5; D is perhaps TRBD1 or TRBD2 (5 bases each). V shed 6 bases and J shed 0 bases, with 11 bases lying between them. The CDR3 loop spans 13 amino acids. The V gene's germline CDR1 is SQVTM and CDR2 ANQGSEA. The CDR3 DNA sequence: TGCAGCGTGGGGACCTGGTACCAAGAGACCCAGTACTTC. Its translation: CSVGTWYQETQYF.

The chain uses TRBV5-1 and TRBJ2-2; D remains ambiguous. V was clipped by 0 bases and J by 5 bases, with 20 bases between them. Germline V gives CDR1 SGHRS, CDR2 YFSETQ. The CDR3 loop spans 18 amino acids. This CDR3 is CASSLALSTVAGTGELFF. DNA of the CDR3: TGCGCCAGCAGCTTGGCCTTATCTACGGTGGCCGGGACCGGGGAGCTGTTTTTT. Looking up the rest from reference TRBV5-1 and TRBJ2-2 gives the full variable domain: KAGVTQTPRYLIKTRGQQVTLSCSPISGHRSVSWYQQTPGQGLQFLFEYFSETQRNKGNFPGRFSGRQFSNSRSEMNVSTLELGDSALYLCASSLALSTVAGTGELFFGEGSRLTVL.

In its sample, this clone was seen a few times. The chain links TRBV15 to TRBJ2-3; 9 nucleotides agree with TRBD2. CDR1 LNHNV and CDR2 YYDKDF come from the germline V gene (reference sequence). The CDR3 has 16 amino acids. Losses at the gene ends were 1 base for V and 5 bases for J; bases not matched to a gene: 7. CDR3 protein: CATSRGGGRAGDTQYF. As DNA, the CDR3 is TGTGCCACCAGCAGAGGTGGCGGGAGGGCTGGAGATACGCAGTATTTT. The variable domain in full, with the rest retrieved from reference TRBV15 and TRBJ2-3, is DAMVIQNPRYQVTQFGKPVTLSCSQTLNHNVMYWYQQKSSQAPKLLFHYYDKDFNNEADTPDNFQSRRPNTSFCFLDIRSPGLGDTAMYLCATSRGGGRAGDTQYFGPGTRLTVL.

This clone was seen once. The chain is built from TRBV7-2 and TRBJ1-4; TRBD1 is a possible D gene (6 bases). In germline, CDR1 is SGHTA, CDR2 FQGNSA. V was shortened by 0 bases and J by 7 bases, with 12 bases between the two germline ends. This CDR3 is 15 amino acids long. The CDR3 region is CASSLAWGAREKLFF. CDR3 nucleotides: TGTGCCAGCAGCTTAGCGTGGGGGGCGCGTGAAAAACTGTTTTTT.

The V call is TRBV9, the J call TRBJ1-2; no clear D gene. The CDR3 runs 13 residues. V was pared by 0 bases and J by 5 bases, with 8 bases between. Germline-derived CDR1 and CDR2 are SGDLS and YYNGEE. The CDR3 region has the DNA TGTGCCAGCAGCGTAGTGGCAGATTATGGCTACACCTTC. It encodes CASSVVADYGYTF.

The CDR3 spells CASKLDRTKNIQYF. In nucleotides, the CDR3 is TGTGCCAGCAAACTCGACAGGACCAAAAACATTCAGTACTTC. This chain uses TRBV27 with TRBJ2-4; D perhaps matches TRBD1 (6 bases). The V gene's germline CDR1 is MNHEY and CDR2 SMNVEV (reference sequence). V gave up 7 bases and J gave up 2 bases, with 12 bases separating them. There are 14 residues in the CDR3.

In this sample, this clone turned up a few times. This chain joins TRBV5-4 and TRBJ2-4; D uncertain. In germline, CDR1 is SGHNT, CDR2 YYREEE (reference sequence). This CDR3 has 14 amino acids. V lost 2 bases, J lost 1 base, and 7 bases lay in between. CDR3 coding DNA: TGTGCCAGCAGCTTACACATCGCCAAAAACATTCAGTACTTC. Translation: CASSLHIAKNIQYF.

The rearrangement uses TRBV2 and TRBJ1-2, with 7 nucleotides matching TRBD1. The CDR3 spans 14 residues. With 3 bases clipped from V and 4 bases from J, the junction kept 5 bases outside the gene matches. Germline V lookup: CDR1 SNHLY, CDR2 FYNNEI. CDR3 region: CASSDRPGGYGYTF. As DNA, the CDR3 is TGTGCCAGCAGTGATCGCCCAGGGGGCTATGGCTACACCTTC.

The J gene is TRBJ1-4, the V gene TRBV30; D is uncertain. From germline, CDR1 is GTSNPN and CDR2 SVGIG (reference sequence). This CDR3 comprises 17 residues. The V and J ends lost 0 bases and 0 bases respectively, with 14 bases between them. CDR3 DNA: TGTGCCTGGAGTGTAGGAGACACCTTCGCAACTAATGAAAAACTGTTTTTT. Its translation: CAWSVGDTFATNEKLFF.

This chain connects TRBV5-1 to TRBJ1-2; D remains ambiguous. Germline CDR1 is SGHRS and CDR2 is YFSETQ. V lost 4 bases to trimming and J lost 4 bases, with 17 bases between them. The CDR3 runs to 15 residues. CDR3 sequence (DNA): TGCGCCAGCAGCCCGACTCAGACAAGCGCCTATGGCTACACCTTC. This codes for CASSPTQTSAYGYTF.

The chain is built from TRBV5-4 and TRBJ2-7, with 7 bases that match TRBD1. The CDR3 sequence is 13 residues long. J was trimmed by 4 bases and V by 3 bases; bases with no gene match: 4. Looked up from germline, CDR1 is SGHNT and CDR2 is YYREEE (reference sequence). Here the CDR3 reads CASSSDRDYEQYF. In nucleotides, the CDR3 is TGTGCCAGCAGCTCTGACAGGGATTACGAGCAGTACTTC.

The chain couples TRBV2 to TRBJ1-2; a possible D gene is TRBD1 (5 bases). This CDR3 spans 14 amino acids. The germline V gene encodes CDR1 SNHLY and CDR2 FYNNEI. Trimming pared 6 bases from V and 0 bases from J, leaving 11 bases between. DNA of the CDR3: TGTGCCAGCAGCCGGGACTTAACTAACTATGGCTACACCTTC. Its protein product is CASSRDLTNYGYTF.

To note about this clone: Sequence at one end of the junction differs from germline and may be a read error. V gene TRBV29-1 combines with J gene TRBJ2-3; 7 nucleotides align to TRBD2. CDR1 is SQVTM and CDR2 is ANQGSEA in the germline V gene. The CDR3 consists of 12 residues. CDR3 DNA: TGCAGCGTTAAGACTAGCAAAGATACGCAGTATTTT. This translates into CSVKTSKDTQYF.

The J gene is TRBJ2-3, the V gene TRBV28, with 8 bases aligning to TRBD1. Looked up from germline, CDR1 is MDHEN and CDR2 is SYDVKM. The trim removed 5 bases at V and 1 base at J, leaving 5 bases unmatched. CDR3 length: 15 amino acids. CDR3 protein: CASSRPGQGTDTQYF. CDR3 DNA sequence: TGTGCCAGCAGTCGACCGGGACAGGGCACAGATACGCAGTATTTT.

This rearrangement joins TRBV28 to TRBJ1-2, with unresolved D. Trimming left V 10 bases short and J 2 bases short, with 23 bases between. The germline CDR1 and CDR2 sequences are MDHEN and SYDVKM. This CDR3 is built from 16 residues. The CDR3 sequence is CATDAYGSSLNYGYTF. The CDR3 DNA reads as TGTGCCACCGACGCCTACGGGTCCTCTTTAAACTATGGCTACACCTTC.

The chain uses TRBV14 and TRBJ2-1; 8 bases fit TRBD2. Germline loops: CDR1 SGHDN, CDR2 FVKESK. V lost 1 base, J lost 3 bases, and 20 bases stayed unmatched. This CDR3 is 21 amino acids long. The CDR3 DNA is TGTGCCAGCAGCCAAGCGTCTATGGTTCCTCGGCTAGCGGGCCACTACAATGAGCAGTTCTTC. Encoded protein: CASSQASMVPRLAGHYNEQFF.

The chain uses TRBV24-1 and TRBJ2-3; 7 bases are shared with TRBD2. The V gene's germline CDR1 is KGHDR and CDR2 SFDVKD. J lost 0 bases, V lost 10 bases, and 12 bases had no gene match. This CDR3 is built from 16 residues. The CDR3 nucleotides read TGTGCCACGTCGGGTGGGGGGGAGACTAGCACAGATACGCAGTATTTT. Protein: CATSGGGETSTDTQYF.